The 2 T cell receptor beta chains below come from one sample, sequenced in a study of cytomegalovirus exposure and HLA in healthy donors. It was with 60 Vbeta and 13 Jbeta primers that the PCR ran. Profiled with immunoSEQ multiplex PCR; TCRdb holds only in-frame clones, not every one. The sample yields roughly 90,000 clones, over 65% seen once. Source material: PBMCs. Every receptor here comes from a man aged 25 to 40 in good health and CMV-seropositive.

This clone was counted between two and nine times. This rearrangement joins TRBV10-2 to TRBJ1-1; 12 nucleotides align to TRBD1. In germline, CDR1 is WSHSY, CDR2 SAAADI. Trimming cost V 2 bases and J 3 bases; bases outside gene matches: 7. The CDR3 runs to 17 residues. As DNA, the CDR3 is TGCGCCAGCAGTGAGCCCGGGACAGGGGGCGGGTACACTGAAGCTTTCTTT. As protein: CASSEPGTGGGYTEAFF.

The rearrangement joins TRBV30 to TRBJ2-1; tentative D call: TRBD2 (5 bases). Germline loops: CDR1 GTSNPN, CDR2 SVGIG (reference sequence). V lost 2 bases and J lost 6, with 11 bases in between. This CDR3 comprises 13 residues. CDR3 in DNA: TGTGCCTGGAGTTTATTAGAGGGCAATGAGCAGTTCTTC. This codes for CAWSLLEGNEQFF.